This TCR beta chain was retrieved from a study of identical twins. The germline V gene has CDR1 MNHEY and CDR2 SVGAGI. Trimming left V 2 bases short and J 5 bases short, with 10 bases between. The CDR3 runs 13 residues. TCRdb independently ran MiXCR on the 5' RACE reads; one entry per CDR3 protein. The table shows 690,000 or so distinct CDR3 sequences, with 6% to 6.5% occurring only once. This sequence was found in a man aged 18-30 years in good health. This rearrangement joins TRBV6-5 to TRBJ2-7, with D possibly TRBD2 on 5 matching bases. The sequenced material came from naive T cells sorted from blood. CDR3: CASSYRGSHEQYF. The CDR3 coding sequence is TGTGCCAGCAGTTACCGAGGGAGCCACGAGCAGTACTTC.